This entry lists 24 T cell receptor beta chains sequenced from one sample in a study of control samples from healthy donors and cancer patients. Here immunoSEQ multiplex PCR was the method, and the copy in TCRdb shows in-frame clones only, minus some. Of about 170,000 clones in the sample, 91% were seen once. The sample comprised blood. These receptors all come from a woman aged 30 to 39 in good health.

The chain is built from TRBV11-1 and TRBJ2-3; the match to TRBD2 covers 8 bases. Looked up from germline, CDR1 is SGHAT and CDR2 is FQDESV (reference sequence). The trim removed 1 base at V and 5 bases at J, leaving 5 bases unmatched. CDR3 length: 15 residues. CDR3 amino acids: CASSLGGLGVDTQYF. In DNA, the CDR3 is TGTGCCAGCAGCTTAGGGGGACTAGGTGTAGATACGCAGTATTTT.

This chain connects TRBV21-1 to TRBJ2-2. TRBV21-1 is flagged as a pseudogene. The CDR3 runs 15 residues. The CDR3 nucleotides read TGTGCCAGCAGCTCCTGGGGACGGGACACCGGGGAGCTGTTTTTT. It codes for CASSSWGRDTGELFF.

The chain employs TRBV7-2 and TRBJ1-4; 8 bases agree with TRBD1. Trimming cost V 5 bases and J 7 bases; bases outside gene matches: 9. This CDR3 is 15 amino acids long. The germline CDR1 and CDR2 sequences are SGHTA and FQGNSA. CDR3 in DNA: TGTGCCAGCAGCAGGCGGACAGGGCGGGGTGAAAAACTGTTTTTT. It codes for CASSRRTGRGEKLFF.

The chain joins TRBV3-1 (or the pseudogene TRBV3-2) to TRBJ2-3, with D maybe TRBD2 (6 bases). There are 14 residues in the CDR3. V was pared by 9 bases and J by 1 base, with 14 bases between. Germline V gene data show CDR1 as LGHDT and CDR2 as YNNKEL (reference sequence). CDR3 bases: TGTGCCAGTAGAGGACTACTCGGCACAGATACGCAGTATTTT. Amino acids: CASRGLLGTDTQYF.

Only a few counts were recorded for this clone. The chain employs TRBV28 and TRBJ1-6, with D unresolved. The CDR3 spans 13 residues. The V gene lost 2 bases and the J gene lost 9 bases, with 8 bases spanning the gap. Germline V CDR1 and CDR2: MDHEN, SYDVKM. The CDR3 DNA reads TGTGCCAGCAGTTTACAGTCGGGTTCACCCCTCCACTTT. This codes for CASSLQSGSPLHF.

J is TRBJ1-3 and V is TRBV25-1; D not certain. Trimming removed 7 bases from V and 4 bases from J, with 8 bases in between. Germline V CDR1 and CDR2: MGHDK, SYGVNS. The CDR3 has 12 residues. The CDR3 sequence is CASTGPGNTIYF. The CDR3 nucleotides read TGTGCCAGCACAGGACCAGGAAACACCATATATTTT.

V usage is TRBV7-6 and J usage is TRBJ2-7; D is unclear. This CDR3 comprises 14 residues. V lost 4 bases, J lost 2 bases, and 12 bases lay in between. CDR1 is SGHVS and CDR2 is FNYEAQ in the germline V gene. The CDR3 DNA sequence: TGTGCCAGCAGCTCTTACCGGGCCGCCTACGAGCAGTACTTC. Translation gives CASSSYRAAYEQYF.

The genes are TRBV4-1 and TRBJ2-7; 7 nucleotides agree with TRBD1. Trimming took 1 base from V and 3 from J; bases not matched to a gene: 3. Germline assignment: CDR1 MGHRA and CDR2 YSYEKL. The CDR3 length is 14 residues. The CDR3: CASSQGQGDYEQYF. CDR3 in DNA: TGCGCCAGCAGCCAAGGACAGGGTGACTACGAGCAGTACTTC.

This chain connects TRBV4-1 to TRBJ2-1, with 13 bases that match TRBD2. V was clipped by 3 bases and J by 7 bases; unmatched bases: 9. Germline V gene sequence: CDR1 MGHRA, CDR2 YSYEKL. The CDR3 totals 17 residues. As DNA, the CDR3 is TGCGCCAGCAGCCACTCTCCGACTAGCGGGAGGAGAAATGAGCAGTTCTTC. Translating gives CASSHSPTSGRRNEQFF.

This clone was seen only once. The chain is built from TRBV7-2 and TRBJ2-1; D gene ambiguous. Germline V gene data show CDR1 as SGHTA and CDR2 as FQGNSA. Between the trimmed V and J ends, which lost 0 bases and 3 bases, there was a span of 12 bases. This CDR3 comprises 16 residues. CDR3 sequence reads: CASSLAGAANYNEQFF. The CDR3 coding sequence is TGTGCCAGCAGCTTAGCGGGTGCCGCTAACTACAATGAGCAGTTCTTC.

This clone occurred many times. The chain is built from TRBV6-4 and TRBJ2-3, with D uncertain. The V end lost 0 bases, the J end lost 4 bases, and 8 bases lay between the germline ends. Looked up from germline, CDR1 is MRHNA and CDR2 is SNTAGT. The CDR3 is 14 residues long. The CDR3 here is CASSDSSEADTQYF. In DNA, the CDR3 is TGTGCCAGCAGTGACTCGAGTGAGGCAGATACGCAGTATTTT.

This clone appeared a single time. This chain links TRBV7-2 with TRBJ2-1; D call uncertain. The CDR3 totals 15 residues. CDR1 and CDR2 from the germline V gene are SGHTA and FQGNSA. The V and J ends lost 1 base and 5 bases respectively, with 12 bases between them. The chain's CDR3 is CASSLGALPHNEQFF. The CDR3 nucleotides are TGTGCCAGCAGCTTAGGAGCGTTACCCCACAATGAGCAGTTCTTC.

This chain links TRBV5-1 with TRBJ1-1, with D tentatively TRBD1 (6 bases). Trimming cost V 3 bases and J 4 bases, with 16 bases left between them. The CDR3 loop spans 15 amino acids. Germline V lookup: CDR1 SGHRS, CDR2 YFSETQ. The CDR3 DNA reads TGCGCCAGCAGCTGGGGGCCGGGTAGGGCCACTGAAGCTTTCTTT. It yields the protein CASSWGPGRATEAFF.

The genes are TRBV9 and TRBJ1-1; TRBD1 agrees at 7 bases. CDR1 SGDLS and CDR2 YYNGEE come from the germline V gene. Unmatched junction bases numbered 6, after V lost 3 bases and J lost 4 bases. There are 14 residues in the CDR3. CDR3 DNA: TGTGCCAGCAGCGCAGGAACAGGGGCCACTGAAGCTTTCTTT. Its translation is CASSAGTGATEAFF.

CDR3 region: CASSLAHNNEQFF. The CDR3 coding sequence is TGTGCCAGCAGCTTAGCTCATAACAATGAGCAGTTCTTC. This sequence joins TRBV11-3 and TRBJ2-1; D gene unclear. This CDR3 contains 13 residues. CDR1 SGHNT and CDR2 YENEEA come from the germline V gene. Deletions cut 1 base from V and 5 bases from J, with 6 bases between.

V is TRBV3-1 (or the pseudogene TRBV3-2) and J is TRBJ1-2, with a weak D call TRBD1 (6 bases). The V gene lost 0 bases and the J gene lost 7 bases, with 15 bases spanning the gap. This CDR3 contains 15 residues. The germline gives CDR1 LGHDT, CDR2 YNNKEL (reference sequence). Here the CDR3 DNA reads TGTGCCAGCAGCCAAGATAAAGGGACACTTGCTGGCTACACCTTC. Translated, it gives CASSQDKGTLAGYTF.

The CDR3 spells CASSLGLHLSYNEQFF. In DNA form, the CDR3 reads TGTGCCAGCAGTTTGGGACTACACCTCTCCTACAATGAGCAGTTCTTC. The chain is built from TRBV6-2 or TRBV6-3 and TRBJ2-1, with 7 bases aligning to TRBD2. CDR3 size: 16 residues. Unmatched junction bases numbered 6, after V lost 4 bases and J lost 0 bases. CDR1 and CDR2 from the germline V gene are MNHEY and SVGEGT.

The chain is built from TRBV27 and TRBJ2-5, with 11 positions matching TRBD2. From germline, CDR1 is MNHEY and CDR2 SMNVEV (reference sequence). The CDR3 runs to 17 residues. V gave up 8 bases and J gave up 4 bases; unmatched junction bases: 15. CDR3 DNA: TGTGCCAGCCGAACTATAGCGGGAGGGGCGAGGGGAGAGACCCAGTACTTC. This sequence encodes CASRTIAGGARGETQYF.

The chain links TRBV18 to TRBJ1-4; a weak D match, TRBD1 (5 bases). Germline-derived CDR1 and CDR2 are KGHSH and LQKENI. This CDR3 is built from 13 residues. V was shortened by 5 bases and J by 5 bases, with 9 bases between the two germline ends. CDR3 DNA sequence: TGTGCCAGCTCAACGGGACGGAATGAAAAACTGTTTTTT. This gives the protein CASSTGRNEKLFF.

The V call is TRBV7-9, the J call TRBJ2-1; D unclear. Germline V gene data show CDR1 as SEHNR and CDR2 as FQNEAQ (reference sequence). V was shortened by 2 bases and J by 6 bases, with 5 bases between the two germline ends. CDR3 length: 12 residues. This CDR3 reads CASSLMGNEQFF. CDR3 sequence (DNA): TGTGCCAGCAGCTTAATGGGCAATGAGCAGTTCTTC. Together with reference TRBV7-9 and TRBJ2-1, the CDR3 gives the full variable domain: DTGVSQNPRHKITKRGQNVTFRCDPISEHNRLYWYRQTLGQGPEFLTYFQNEAQLEKSRLLSDRFSAERPKGSFSTLEIQRTEQGDSAMYLCASSLMGNEQFFGPGTRLTVL.

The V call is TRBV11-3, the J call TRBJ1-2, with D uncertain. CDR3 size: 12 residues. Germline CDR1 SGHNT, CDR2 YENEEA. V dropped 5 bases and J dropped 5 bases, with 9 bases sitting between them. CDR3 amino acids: CASSKTPYGYTF. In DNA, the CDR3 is TGTGCCAGCAGCAAGACACCTTATGGCTACACCTTC. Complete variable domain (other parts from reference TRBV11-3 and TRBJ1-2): EAGVVQSPRYKIIEKKQPVAFWCNPISGHNTLYWYLQNLGQGPELLIRYENEEAVDDSQLPKDRFSAERLKGVDSTLKIQPAELGDSAVYLCASSKTPYGYTFGSGTRLTVV.

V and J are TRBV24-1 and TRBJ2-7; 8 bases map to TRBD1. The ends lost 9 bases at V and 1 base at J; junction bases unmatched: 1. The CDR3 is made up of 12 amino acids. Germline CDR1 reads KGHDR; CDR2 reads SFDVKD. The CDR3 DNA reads TGTGCCACCCGGACAGGGTCCTACGAGCAGTACTTC. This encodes CATRTGSYEQYF.

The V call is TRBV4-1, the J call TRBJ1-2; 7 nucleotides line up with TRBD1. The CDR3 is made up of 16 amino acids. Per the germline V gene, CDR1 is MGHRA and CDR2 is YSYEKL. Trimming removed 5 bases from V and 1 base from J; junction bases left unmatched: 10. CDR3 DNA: TGCGCCAGCAGCTTGCGATCCGGGACAGATAACTATGGCTACACCTTC. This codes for CASSLRSGTDNYGYTF.

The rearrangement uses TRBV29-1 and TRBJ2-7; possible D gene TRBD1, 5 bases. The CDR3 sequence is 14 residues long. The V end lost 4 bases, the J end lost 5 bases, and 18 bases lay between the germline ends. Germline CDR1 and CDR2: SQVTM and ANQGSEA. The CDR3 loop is CSVAQGFGSHEQYF. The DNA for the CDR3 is TGCAGCGTTGCCCAGGGTTTCGGGTCACACGAGCAGTACTTC.